One and the same sample provided the 16 T cell receptor beta chains below, sequenced in a study of shared clonotypes between healthy human individuals. The assay was immunoSEQ multiplex PCR, and TCRdb's table has in-frame clones only and misses some. The sample holds about 680,000 clones, about 74% seen once. Sequenced sample: memory CD4+ T cells sorted from blood. Subset: CD45RA-negative fraction. These receptors were obtained from a woman younger than 45 in good health.

Turning to this clone: The sample carries other DNA sequences with the same CDR3. The chain carries TRBV9 and TRBJ1-1; TRBD1 matches 10 bases. The CDR3 covers 14 residues. V shed 1 base and J 6 bases; nucleotides not matched to a gene: 3. Germline CDR1 SGDLS, CDR2 YYNGEE. This CDR3 is CASSVRQGASEAFF. CDR3 DNA: TGTGCCAGCAGCGTACGACAGGGGGCCTCTGAAGCTTTCTTT.

The chain recombines TRBV20-1 with TRBJ1-1, with unresolved D. V lost 6 bases and J lost 4, with 6 bases in between. The CDR3 is made up of 10 amino acids. Germline assignment: CDR1 DFQATT and CDR2 SNEGSKA (reference sequence). The CDR3 DNA is TGCAGTGCCCGGGTCACTGAAGCTTTCTTT. Its protein product is CSARVTEAFF.

The rearrangement uses TRBV11-3 and TRBJ2-1; D is unclear. From germline, CDR1 is SGHNT and CDR2 YENEEA. The CDR3 contains 16 residues. V dropped 1 base and J dropped 1 base, with 11 bases sitting between them. Written as DNA, the CDR3 is TGTGCCAGCAGCTTAGGAAGTGGAAGGTCCTACAATGAGCAGTTCTTC. Protein product: CASSLGSGRSYNEQFF.

The rearrangement uses TRBV30 and TRBJ1-3; TRBD1 might be the D (6 bases). V lost 3 bases, J lost 4 bases, and 22 bases lay in between. The CDR3 loop spans 17 amino acids. Germline V gene data show CDR1 as GTSNPN and CDR2 as SVGIG (reference sequence). The CDR3 DNA sequence: TGTGCCTGGAGCACAGGAGGGGGATACCTCCGGGGAAACACCATATATTTT. Its translation: CAWSTGGGYLRGNTIYF.

V gene TRBV7-9 combines with J gene TRBJ2-2, with D perhaps TRBD2 (6 bases). There are 16 residues in the CDR3. Between the trimmed V and J ends, which lost 1 base and 1 base, there was a span of 10 bases. CDR1 is SEHNR and CDR2 is FQNEAQ in the germline V gene (reference sequence). CDR3 sequence reads: CASSLGISGNTGELFF. The CDR3, as DNA: TGTGCCAGCAGCTTAGGAATTAGCGGGAACACCGGGGAGCTGTTTTTT.

The CDR3 is CASSFSLASGRNYEQYF. The CDR3, as DNA: TGTGCCAGCAGCTTCAGTCTGGCTAGCGGGAGGAACTACGAGCAGTACTTC. The J gene is TRBJ2-7, the V gene TRBV11-2; 11 positions agree with TRBD2. The CDR3 covers 17 residues. CDR1 is SGHAT, CDR2 FQNNGV, per germline. The V segment lost 3 bases and the J segment 3 bases; nucleotides outside the gene matches: 10.

J is TRBJ1-2 and V is TRBV6-1, with 7 bases lining up with TRBD1. The germline gives CDR1 MNHNS, CDR2 SASEGT. The V segment lost 6 bases and the J segment 0 bases; nucleotides outside the gene matches: 7. The CDR3 loop spans 15 amino acids. The CDR3 sequence: CASSLTGRANYGYTF. As DNA, the CDR3 is TGTGCCAGCAGCCTGACAGGGCGAGCTAACTATGGCTACACCTTC.

This clone has more than one count but fewer than ten. This chain links TRBV4-1 with TRBJ1-4; perhaps TRBD1 as D (6 bases). The CDR3 runs to 14 residues. Germline-derived CDR1 and CDR2 are MGHRA and YSYEKL. V lost 1 base and J lost 9, with 12 bases in between. CDR3 amino acids: CASSQVGGGQKLFF. The CDR3 nucleotides read TGCGCCAGCAGCCAAGTGGGAGGGGGGCAAAAACTGTTTTTT.

V and J are TRBV19 and TRBJ2-1; TRBD2 might be the D (6 bases). This CDR3 is 17 amino acids long. Germline lookup yields CDR1 LNHDA and CDR2 SQIVND (reference sequence). The V and J ends lost 3 bases and 4 bases respectively, with 19 bases between them. This chain's CDR3 is CASSMASAGTGYNEQFF. In nucleotides, the CDR3 is TGTGCCAGTAGTATGGCATCCGCGGGAACGGGATACAATGAGCAGTTCTTC.

J is TRBJ2-6 and V is TRBV27, with D perhaps TRBD1 (6 bases). CDR1 and CDR2 (germline): MNHEY, SMNVEV (reference sequence). V dropped 7 bases and J dropped 0 bases, with 22 bases sitting between them. The CDR3 covers 19 residues. CDR3 sequence: CASTTRDTRRFSGANVLTF. As DNA, the CDR3 is TGTGCCAGCACAACCCGGGACACTCGCAGGTTCTCTGGGGCCAACGTCCTGACTTTC.

This clone was detected a few times. The chain is built from TRBV15 and TRBJ2-3; 9 nucleotides line up with TRBD2. CDR3 size: 15 residues. Per the germline V gene, CDR1 is LNHNV and CDR2 is YYDKDF (reference sequence). Trimming at V came to 2 bases and at J to 4 bases, leaving 4 bases not matched to a gene. The CDR3 sequence is CATSRPSGNADTQYF. Written as DNA, the CDR3 is TGTGCCACCAGCAGACCTAGCGGGAATGCAGATACGCAGTATTTT.

The V and J genes are TRBV11-2 and TRBJ2-3; perhaps TRBD2 as D (6 bases). CDR1 is SGHAT and CDR2 is FQNNGV in the germline V gene. With 4 bases removed from V and 11 bases from J, the gap between germline ends came to 13 bases. The CDR3 runs to 12 residues. DNA of the CDR3: TGTGCCAGCAGCTCTTATCTGGGGGGGCAGTATTTT. This encodes CASSSYLGGQYF. The whole variable domain, filled in from reference TRBV11-2 and TRBJ2-3, reads EAGVAQSPRYKIIEKRQSVAFWCNPISGHATLYWYQQILGQGPKLLIQFQNNGVVDDSQLPKDRFSAERLKGVDSTLKIQPAKLEDSAVYLCASSSYLGGQYFGPGTRLTVL.

Regarding this clone: With a much larger clone just one base away, this may be a read error. The V gene is TRBV6-1, the J gene TRBJ1-2; TRBD1 is a possible D gene (5 bases). The CDR3 is 12 amino acids. Per germline, CDR1 MNHNS and CDR2 SASEGT. V lost 4 bases to trimming and J lost 2 bases, with 5 bases between them. The CDR3 nucleotides read TGTGCCAGCAGTGGACAGAACTATGGCTACACCTTC. Encoded protein: CASSGQNYGYTF.

Comments on this clone: This may come from a read error, since a much larger clone is one base off. The chain links TRBV11-2 to TRBJ1-1, with D tentatively TRBD1 (6 bases). V lost 4 bases and J 5 bases, leaving 11 bases between the germline ends. The CDR3 length is 13 residues. Germline V lookup: CDR1 SGHAT, CDR2 FQNNGV. CDR3 protein: CASSYRVDTEAFF. The CDR3 DNA reads as TGTGCCAGCAGCTACAGGGTTGATACTGAAGCTTTCTTT.

The J gene is TRBJ1-2, the V gene TRBV5-5; D is unclear. V was trimmed by 2 bases and J by 5 bases, leaving 7 bases between them. Germline lookup yields CDR1 SGHKS and CDR2 YYEKEE (reference sequence). CDR3 size: 12 residues. In DNA, the CDR3 is TGTGCCAGCAGCTTAGAGGGTTATGGCTACACCTTC. Its translation: CASSLEGYGYTF.

This clone was counted between two and nine times. The chain carries TRBV2 and TRBJ2-2, with 9 bases matching TRBD2. Germline assignment: CDR1 SNHLY and CDR2 FYNNEI. The length of the CDR3 is 14 residues. V lost 7 bases to trimming and J lost 5 bases; unmatched junction nucleotides: 5. The CDR3 is CASKGLAGTGELFF. The CDR3 nucleotides are TGTGCCAGCAAGGGACTAGCAGGTACCGGGGAGCTGTTTTTT.